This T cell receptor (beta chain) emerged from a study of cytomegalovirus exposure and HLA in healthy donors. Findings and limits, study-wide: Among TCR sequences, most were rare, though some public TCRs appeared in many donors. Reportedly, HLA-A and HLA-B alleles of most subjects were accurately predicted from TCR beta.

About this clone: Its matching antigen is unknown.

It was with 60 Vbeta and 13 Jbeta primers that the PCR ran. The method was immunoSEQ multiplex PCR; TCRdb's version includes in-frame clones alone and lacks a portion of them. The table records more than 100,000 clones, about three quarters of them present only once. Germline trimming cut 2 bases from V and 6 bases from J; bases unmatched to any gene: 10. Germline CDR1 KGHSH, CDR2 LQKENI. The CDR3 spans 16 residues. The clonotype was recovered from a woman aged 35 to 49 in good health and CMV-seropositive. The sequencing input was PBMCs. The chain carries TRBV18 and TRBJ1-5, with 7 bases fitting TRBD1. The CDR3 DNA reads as TGTGCCAGCTCACCAAGGGAAGGGGACAGAGGTCAGCCCCAGCATTTT. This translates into CASSPREGDRGQPQHF.